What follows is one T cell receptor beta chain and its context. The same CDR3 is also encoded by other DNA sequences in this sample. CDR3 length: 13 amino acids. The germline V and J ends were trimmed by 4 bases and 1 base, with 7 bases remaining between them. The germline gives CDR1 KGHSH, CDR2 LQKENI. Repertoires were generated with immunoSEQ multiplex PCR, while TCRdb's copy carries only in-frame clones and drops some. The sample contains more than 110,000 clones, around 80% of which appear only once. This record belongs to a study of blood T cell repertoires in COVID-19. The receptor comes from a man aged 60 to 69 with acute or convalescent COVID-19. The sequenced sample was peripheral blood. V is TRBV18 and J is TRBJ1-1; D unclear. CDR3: CASSRTQNTEAFF. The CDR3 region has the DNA TGTGCCAGCTCACGTACACAGAACACTGAAGCTTTCTTT.